This T cell receptor beta chain is from a study of molecular identifiers for immune sequencing clone quantification. General observations from the study: Effector cells had over 99% of their molecules in clones above 20 RNA copies, while naive cells had under 1%.

Bulk TCR libraries used previously described methods and listed TCR primers. MiXCR, run by TCRdb on the PCR reads, gives a single entry per CDR3 protein. The table has about 320,000 distinct CDR3 sequences, about 22% seen once; the top ten hold over 0.7%. CD8+CD4-CCR7+CD45RA+ sorting gave the naive CD8 T cells. This clonotype was picked up many times. The antigen is unknown. The receptor was isolated from a human donor in good health. Some libraries in this study had Jurkat cell RNA spiked in. Sequencing was carried out using naive CD8+ T cells from blood, with Jurkat cell RNA spiked in. Specified subset: FACS-sorted CD8+CD4-CCR7+CD45RA+ naive T cells.

The CDR3 protein is CASSRQWDRPNTEAFF. CDR3 in DNA: TGTGCCAGCAGCCGACAATGGGACAGGCCGAACACTGAAGCTTTCTTT. This chain connects TRBV3-1 to TRBJ1-1, with 8 bases fitting TRBD1. The CDR3 loop spans 16 amino acids. V was pared by 4 bases and J by 1 base, with 8 bases of the junction left unmatched. CDR1 and CDR2 (germline): LGHDT, YNNKEL (reference sequence).